The TCR beta chain described here comes from a study of cytomegalovirus exposure and HLA in healthy donors. In the PCR, 60 Vbeta and 13 Jbeta primers were used. Sequenced by immunoSEQ multiplex PCR; TCRdb stores in-frame clones only, minus some. The repertoire consists of approximately 130,000 clones, with around three quarters occurring once and the leading ten covering just under 6.5%. Note on this clone: Its target is unknown.

General study findings and limits: In an earlier analysis, most TCR beta V segments were productive about 87% or about 30% of the time. Fewer N-insertions than the roughly 700-donor mean were reportedly shown by an Asian-associated ancestry cluster in a later analysis.

The receptor was isolated from a woman aged 40 to 50 in good health and CMV-seronegative. Sequenced: PBMCs.

The CDR3 loop is CATRLAGQETQYF. The CDR3 DNA sequence: TGTGCCACCAGACTAGCGGGCCAAGAGACCCAGTACTTC. The V gene is TRBV19, the J gene TRBJ2-5, with 10 bases fitting TRBD2. V lost 10 bases to trimming and J lost 1 base; unmatched junction nucleotides: 3. Germline CDR1 and CDR2: LNHDA and SQIVND (reference sequence). The CDR3 is 13 residues long.